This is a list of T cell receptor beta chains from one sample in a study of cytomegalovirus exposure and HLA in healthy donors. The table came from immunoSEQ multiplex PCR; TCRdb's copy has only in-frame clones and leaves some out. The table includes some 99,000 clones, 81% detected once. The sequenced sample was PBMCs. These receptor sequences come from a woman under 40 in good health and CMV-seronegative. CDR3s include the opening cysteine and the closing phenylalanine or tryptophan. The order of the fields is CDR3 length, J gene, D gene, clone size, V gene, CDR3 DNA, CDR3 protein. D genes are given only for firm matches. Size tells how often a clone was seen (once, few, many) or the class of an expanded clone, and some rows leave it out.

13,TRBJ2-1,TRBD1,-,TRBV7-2,TGTGCCAGCAGCTCCCAACAGGGGATTGAGCAGTTCTTC,CASSSQQGIEQFF
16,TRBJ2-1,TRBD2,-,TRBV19,TGTGCCAGTAGTTTCCTAGCGGGGCTCTCCTACAATGAGCAGTTCTTC,CASSFLAGLSYNEQFF
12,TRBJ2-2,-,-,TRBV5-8,TGTGCCAGCAGCTTCCGCACCGGGGAGCTGTTTTTT,CASSFRTGELFF
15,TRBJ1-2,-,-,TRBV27,TGTGCCAGCAGACCACCCGGAGGGAGGGGGTATGGCTACACCTTC,CASRPPGGRGYGYTF
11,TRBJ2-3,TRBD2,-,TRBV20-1,TGCAGTGCTAGTCTAGCGGGAGAAACGAATTTT,CSASLAGETNF
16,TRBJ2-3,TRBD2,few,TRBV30,TGTGCCTGGAGCGGGGGACTAGCGGGACCCACAGATACGCAGTATTTT,CAWSGGLAGPTDTQYF
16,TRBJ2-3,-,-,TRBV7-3,TGTGCCAGCAGCCGCGAGGGAACCTCTAGCACAGATACGCAGTATTTT,CASSREGTSSTDTQYF
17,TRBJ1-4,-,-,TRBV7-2,TGTGCCAGCAGCCTAACCTCCGGGACAACAACTAATGAAAAACTGTTTTTT,CASSLTSGTTTNEKLFF
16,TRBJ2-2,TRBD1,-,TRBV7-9,TGTGCCAGCAGCCCCTTGACAGGGGGGCACGCCGGGGAGCTGTTTTTT,CASSPLTGGHAGELFF
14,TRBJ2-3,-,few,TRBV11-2,TGTGCCAGCAAGATTACAGGGAGAACAGATACGCAGTATTTT,CASKITGRTDTQYF
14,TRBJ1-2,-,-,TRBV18,TGTGCCAGCTCACCGGGACTGGGGAACTATGGCTACACCTTC,CASSPGLGNYGYTF
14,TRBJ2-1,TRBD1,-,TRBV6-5,TGTGCCAGCAGAACAAGACAGGGTCGGGATGAGCAGTTCTTC,CASRTRQGRDEQFF
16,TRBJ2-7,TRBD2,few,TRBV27,TGTGCCAGCAGCGCAATGATAGCGGGAGGACCGGACGCACAGTACTTC,CASSAMIAGGPDAQYF
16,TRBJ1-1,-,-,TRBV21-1,TGTGCCAGCAGCAAGTTACAGGGGGCACATGACACTGAAGCTTTCTTT,CASSKLQGAHDTEAFF
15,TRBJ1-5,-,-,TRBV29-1,TGCAGCGTTTTACAGGAAACACACCTCAATCAGCCCCAGCATTTT,CSVLQETHLNQPQHF
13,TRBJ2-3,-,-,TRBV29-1,TGCAGCGTTGAAGAGTCAGGGGAAGATACGCAGTATTTT,CSVEESGEDTQYF
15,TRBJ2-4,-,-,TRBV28,TGTGCCAGCAGCTCGCCTAGGGGAGCCAAAAACATTCAGTACTTC,CASSSPRGAKNIQYF
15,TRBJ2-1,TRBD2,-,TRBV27,TGTGCCAGCAGTTTTGGTAGCGGGAGGTACAATGAGCAGTTCTTC,CASSFGSGRYNEQFF
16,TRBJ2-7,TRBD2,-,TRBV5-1,TGCGCCAACCGCGGGACTAGCGGGAGAAGTCCCTACGAGCAGTACTTC,CANRGTSGRSPYEQYF
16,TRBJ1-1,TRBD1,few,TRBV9,TGTGCCAGCAGCGTAAGTATATCAGGGGGACCGACTGAAGCTTTCTTT,CASSVSISGGPTEAFF
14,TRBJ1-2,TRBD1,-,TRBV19,TGTGCCAGTAGTCTACAGGGGGCGCGAGGTGGCTACACCTTC,CASSLQGARGGYTF
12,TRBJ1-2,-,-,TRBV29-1,TGCAGCGTTAAAGGGGCCCCCGGTGGCTACACCTTC,CSVKGAPGGYTF
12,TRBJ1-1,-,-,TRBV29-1,TGCAGCGTTGAAAGTTCGGGGACTGAAGCTTTCTTT,CSVESSGTEAFF
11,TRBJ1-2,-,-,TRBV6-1,TGTGCCAGCAGCGCAGGGTTCGGCTACACCTTC,CASSAGFGYTF
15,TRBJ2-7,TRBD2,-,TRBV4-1,TGCGCCAGCAGTTCAATAGCGGGAGAAGTCTACGAGCAGTACTTC,CASSSIAGEVYEQYF
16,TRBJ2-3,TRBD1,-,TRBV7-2,TGTGCCAGCAGCCCGACAGGGGGCGCGTGGACAGATACGCAGTATTTT,CASSPTGGAWTDTQYF
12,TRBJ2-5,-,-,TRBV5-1,TGCGCCAGCAGTGAGGGGAGGGAGACCCAGTACTTC,CASSEGRETQYF
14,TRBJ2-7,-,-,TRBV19,TGTGCCAGTGGTTTTAGCGGATCCTCCTACGAGCAGTACTTC,CASGFSGSSYEQYF
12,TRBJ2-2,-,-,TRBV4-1,TGCGCCAGCAGAGGACAGAGCGGGGAGCTGTTTTTT,CASRGQSGELFF
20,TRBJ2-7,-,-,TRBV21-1,TGTGCCAGCAGCAAAGTAGGGGAGGAGGGCGGGAAGCCCCCGGGCTACGAGCAGTACTTC,CASSKVGEEGGKPPGYEQYF
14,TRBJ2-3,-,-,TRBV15,TGTGCCACCAGCAGTGGCAGGGATCCAGATACGCAGTATTTT,CATSSGRDPDTQYF
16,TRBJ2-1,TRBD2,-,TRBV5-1,TGCGCCAGCAGCGGGACTAGCGGGAGTTCCTACAATGAGCAGTTCTTC,CASSGTSGSSYNEQFF
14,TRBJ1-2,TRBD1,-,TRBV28,TGTGCCAGCACCCAAGGGGGCCTGAACTATGGCTACACCTTC,CASTQGGLNYGYTF
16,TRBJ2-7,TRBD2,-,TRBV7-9,TGTGCCAGCAGCGACACAGGCTTAGCGGGGCATTACGAGCAGTACTTC,CASSDTGLAGHYEQYF
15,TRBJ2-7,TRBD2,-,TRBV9,TGTGCCAGCAGCGGGACTAGCGGGAGAGGATCCGAGCAGTACTTC,CASSGTSGRGSEQYF
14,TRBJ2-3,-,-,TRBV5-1,TGCGCCAGCAGCTTGGACGGTCGCACAGATACGCAGTATTTT,CASSLDGRTDTQYF
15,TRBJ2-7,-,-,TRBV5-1,TGCGCCAGCAGGACAATGGCGGGACAGCCTGAAGAGCAGTACTTC,CASRTMAGQPEEQYF
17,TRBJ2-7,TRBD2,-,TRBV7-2,TGTGCCAGCAGCCTCAGCCCGGGACTAGCGGGAGAGGGCGAGCAGTACTTC,CASSLSPGLAGEGEQYF
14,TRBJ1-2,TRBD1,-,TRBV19,TGTGCCAGTAGTATAGATGGAGCAGGGGGCCCCTACACCTTC,CASSIDGAGGPYTF
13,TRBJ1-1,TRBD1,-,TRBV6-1,TGTGCCAGCAGTGAAATGACCGGGACAGGGGCTTTCTTT,CASSEMTGTGAFF
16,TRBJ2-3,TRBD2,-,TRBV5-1,TGCGCCAGCAGCGGGCAGCCAGCGGGAGTGGTAGATACGCAGTATTTT,CASSGQPAGVVDTQYF
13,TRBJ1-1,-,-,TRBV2,TGTGCCAGCAGTGCCGGGGAGGGCACTGAAGCTTTCTTT,CASSAGEGTEAFF
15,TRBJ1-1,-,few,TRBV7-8,TGTGCCAGCAGCTCCCAACTTTTCATGAACACTGAAGCTTTCTTT,CASSSQLFMNTEAFF
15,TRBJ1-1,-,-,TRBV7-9,TGTTCCGTCCCCTCGGACAGCTGGGTGAACACTGAAGCTTTCTTT,CSVPSDSWVNTEAFF
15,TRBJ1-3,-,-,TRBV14,TGTGCCAGCAGCCACCGGGGGTCCTCTGGAAACACCATATATTTT,CASSHRGSSGNTIYF
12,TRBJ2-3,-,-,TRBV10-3,TGTGCCATCAGTCCCAACACAGATACGCAGTATTTT,CAISPNTDTQYF
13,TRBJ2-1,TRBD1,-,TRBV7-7,TGTGCCAGCAGCCCCCTCAGGGGGAATGAGCAGTTCTTC,CASSPLRGNEQFF
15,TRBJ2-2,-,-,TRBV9,TGTGCCAGCAGCGTAGGGGCTAGCCAGACCGGGGAGCTGTTTTTT,CASSVGASQTGELFF
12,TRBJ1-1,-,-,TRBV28,TGTGCCAGCAGTCCTCGGGGGGGTGAAGCTTTCTTT,CASSPRGGEAFF
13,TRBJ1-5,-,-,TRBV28,TGTGCCCTTTCCAGACAGCCCGGTGGGCCCCAGCATTTT,CALSRQPGGPQHF